Presented here are 16 T cell receptor beta chains from one specimen sequenced in a study of T cells expressing NK-cell markers. One entry per CDR3 protein, without DNA, is what TCRdb gives after re-calling the 5' RACE reads. Recorded for this sample: roughly 380,000 distinct CDR3 sequences. Sequenced material: blood T cells: a sorted CD56 or NKG2C T cell subset, CD4+ or CD8+ T cells, or bulk PBMC T cells (not recorded which). These receptors all come from a man between 18 and 69 years old in good health.

The chain is built from TRBV6-1 and TRBJ2-7. Germline V gene lookup returns CDR1 MNHNS and CDR2 SASEGT. The CDR3 is made up of 14 amino acids. Here the CDR3 reads CASRRPDRSYEQYF.

The chain is built from TRBV12-3 or TRBV12-4 and TRBJ2-4; no DNA is available, so the TRBD1 call from TCRdb remains unchecked. This CDR3 contains 15 residues. This chain's CDR3 is CASSLDKIAKNIQYF.

This chain's CDR3 is CASSLEGFTTNEKLFF. The chain uses TRBV7-6 and TRBJ1-4. CDR1 is SGHVS and CDR2 is FNYEAQ in the germline V gene. The CDR3 contains 16 residues.

The chain couples TRBV11-2 to TRBJ2-5; TCRdb's D gene call, TRBD1, goes unchecked for lack of DNA. CDR3 size: 19 residues. The germline V gene encodes CDR1 SGHAT and CDR2 FQNNGV. CDR3: CASSLRPPSGARDGETQYF.

This chain uses TRBV5-1 with TRBJ1-4. The germline V gene encodes CDR1 SGHRS and CDR2 YFSETQ. The CDR3 length is 15 residues. Here the CDR3 reads CASSFEGATNEKLFF.

This chain connects TRBV7-2 to TRBJ1-4; the D gene TCRdb calls, TRBD1, cannot be checked with no DNA. The germline V gene encodes CDR1 SGHTA and CDR2 FQGNSA. This CDR3 is built from 16 residues. CDR3 sequence: CASSRQGAHWGEKLFF.

The gene calls are TRBV7-2 and TRBJ2-3; TCRdb lists TRBD2, though no DNA is available to test this call. The CDR3 covers 16 residues. Germline CDR1 SGHTA, CDR2 FQGNSA. The CDR3 loop is CASSSSGTSSTDTQYF.

This rearrangement joins TRBV2 to TRBJ2-3. This CDR3 is 14 amino acids long. Per the germline V gene, CDR1 is SNHLY and CDR2 is FYNNEI. CDR3 sequence reads: CASRDTSNTDTQYF.

V and J are TRBV14 and TRBJ1-2; TCRdb calls TRBD1, which cannot be checked without DNA. Germline V gives CDR1 SGHDN, CDR2 FVKESK. The CDR3 loop spans 14 amino acids. CDR3 sequence reads: CASSQDRGQYGYTF.

The chain carries TRBV6-5 and TRBJ2-7; the TCRdb D gene call, TRBD1, has no DNA to confirm it. In germline, CDR1 is MNHEY, CDR2 SVGAGI. The CDR3 consists of 14 residues. CDR3 sequence: CASSYRSGVYEQYF.

The V and J genes are TRBV10-3 and TRBJ2-7. This CDR3 spans 14 amino acids. Germline values: CDR1 ENHRY, CDR2 SYGVKD. The CDR3 loop reads CAIRDQVPSYEQYF.

This sequence joins TRBV19 and TRBJ1-4; TCRdb's assignment of TRBD1 cannot be checked, as there is no DNA. Per the germline V gene, CDR1 is LNHDA and CDR2 is SQIVND (reference sequence). The CDR3 is 15 residues long. The CDR3 sequence is CASSRTGQGYEKLFF.

The chain links TRBV20-1 to TRBJ2-1; TCRdb's D gene call, TRBD2, goes unchecked for lack of DNA. The CDR3 is 14 amino acids. Germline loops: CDR1 DFQATT, CDR2 SNEGSKA (reference sequence). The CDR3 protein is CSAPRSGGYNEQFF.

The chain joins TRBV7-2 to TRBJ2-4; TCRdb indicates TRBD1, and absent DNA this call remains unverified. CDR1 is SGHTA and CDR2 is FQGNSA in the germline V gene. The CDR3 has 14 amino acids. CDR3 sequence reads: CASSNTGTGELQYF.

The chain combines TRBV6-6 with TRBJ2-3; lacking DNA, the TRBD1 call made by TCRdb goes unchecked. The germline CDR1 and CDR2 sequences are MNHNY and SVGAGI (reference sequence). The CDR3 is made up of 13 amino acids. The CDR3 sequence is CASLRGVADTQYF.

The chain links TRBV20-1 to TRBJ2-2; the D gene TCRdb calls, TRBD2, cannot be checked with no DNA. The CDR3 length is 16 residues. Germline CDR1 is DFQATT and CDR2 is SNEGSKA (reference sequence). CDR3 protein: CSARPGLAGVAGELFF.